The entry that follows covers one T cell receptor (beta chain) sequence. Its antigen is unknown. One end of the junction varies from germline; a read error may be responsible. Naive and memory CD4+ T cells were separated from cryopreserved PBMCs. The data were obtained in a study of CD4 T cells in relation to SARS-CoV-2 and coronaviruses. Study-wide results and limits: Roughly 65% of donors had memory CD4+ clonotypes crossrecognizing SARS-CoV-2 and common cold coronavirus spike. Crossreactivity was assessed only for spike protein, not other viral proteins. Each donor contributed either pre-pandemic or post-infection samples, not both.

CDR1 is MGHRA, CDR2 YSYEKL, per germline. The CDR3 has 14 amino acids. This table comes from immunoSEQ multiplex PCR, and its TCRdb copy is limited to in-frame clones, with some not included. The sample includes fewer than 14,000 clones, 87% of them seen just once. Sequencing was performed on naive CD4+ T cells from PBMCs. Specified subset: naive CD4+ T cells isolated by negative enrichment. The chain employs TRBV4-1 and TRBJ1-5, with 7 positions matching TRBD1. The sequence came from an adult with COVID-19. The CDR3 is CASSEDRADQPQHF. CDR3 bases: TGCGCCAGCAGCGAAGACAGGGCGGACCAGCCCCAGCATTTT.